This entry lists 14 T cell receptor beta chains sequenced from one sample in a study of T cell responses to AZD1222 COVID-19 vaccine (dated by TCRdb to the early 2020s). Receptors were amplified or captured by the immunoSEQ multiplex PCR assay. The source is immuneACCESS, and TCRdb retained only in-frame sequences with V and J called. Part of the clones is not carried over; for the studies checked, unresolved V genes explain less than half of this, and the remainder is unexplained. The sample includes roughly 200,000 clones, with around 90% observed a single time. The ten largest account for 7.7% of the sample. What this sample's time point label stands for: baseline before first vaccination. This material consisted of peripheral blood, taken on day 0 of AZD1222 vaccination. These receptors all come from an adult in good health.

This clone occurred once. The chain combines TRBV10-3 with TRBJ1-3, with D uncertain. The germline V and J ends were trimmed by 8 bases and 0 bases, with 17 bases remaining between them. The CDR3 spans 16 residues. CDR1 and CDR2 from the germline V gene are ENHRY and SYGVKD. CDR3 protein: CAIRPRGEISGNTIYF. The DNA of the CDR3 is TGTGCCATCCGTCCCCGCGGGGAGATCTCTGGAAACACCATATATTTT.

The J gene is TRBJ1-3, the V gene TRBV18, with a tentative D call TRBD1 (6 bases). CDR3 length: 15 residues. Germline-derived CDR1 and CDR2 are KGHSH and LQKENI. V was shortened by 4 bases and J by 0 bases, with 10 bases between the two germline ends. CDR3 amino acids: CASSRDTSSGNTIYF. As DNA, the CDR3 is TGTGCCAGCTCACGGGACACCAGCTCTGGAAACACCATATATTTT.

The V gene is TRBV20-1, the J gene TRBJ2-7; D not certain. This CDR3 has 13 residues. Between the trimmed V and J ends, which lost 5 bases and 4 bases, there was a span of 15 bases. Germline V CDR1 and CDR2: DFQATT, SNEGSKA (reference sequence). In DNA form, the CDR3 reads TGCAGTGCTGGTGTGAGGTCGAGGTACGAGCAGTACTTC. Translating gives CSAGVRSRYEQYF.

This clone was recorded a few times. This sequence joins TRBV4-1 and TRBJ2-4, with unresolved D. Germline V gene lookup returns CDR1 MGHRA and CDR2 YSYEKL. This CDR3 contains 11 residues. The V and J ends lost 0 bases and 9 bases respectively, with 3 bases between them. The CDR3 DNA reads as TGCGCCAGCAGCCAAGAAAGCATTCAGTACTTC. It translates to CASSQESIQYF.

The J gene is TRBJ1-2, the V gene TRBV6-5; 10 bases agree with TRBD1. Germline V gene lookup returns CDR1 MNHEY and CDR2 SVGAGI. There are 11 residues in the CDR3. The DNA for the CDR3 is TGTGCGTCAGGGACAGGGGCCGGCTACACCTTC. As protein: CASGTGAGYTF.

This sequence joins TRBV20-1 and TRBJ1-3; D is undetermined. Germline CDR1 reads DFQATT; CDR2 reads SNEGSKA (reference sequence). The CDR3 loop spans 12 amino acids. V was trimmed by 3 bases and J by 4 bases, leaving 7 bases between them. Here the CDR3 DNA reads TGCAGTGCTAGTGAGGGAGGAAACACCATATATTTT. This codes for CSASEGGNTIYF.

This sequence joins TRBV14 and TRBJ1-2, with D perhaps TRBD1 (5 bases). Deletions cut 1 base from V and 8 bases from J, with 11 bases between. The CDR3 consists of 13 residues. Germline CDR1 and CDR2: SGHDN and FVKESK. CDR3 sequence (DNA): TGTGCCAGCAGCCAAGCTGGGACGGGGGGCTACACCTTC. Translated: CASSQAGTGGYTF.

The chain has TRBV7-2 and TRBJ2-7, with TRBD1 as a possible D gene (6 bases). V was pared by 2 bases and J by 2 bases, with 13 bases between. The V gene's germline CDR1 is SGHTA and CDR2 FQGNSA. CDR3 length equals 15 residues. The CDR3 sequence is CASSLSLRGPYEQYF. The CDR3 DNA reads TGTGCCAGCAGCTTATCTCTCAGGGGTCCCTACGAGCAGTACTTC.

This rearrangement joins TRBV19 to TRBJ2-4, with 7 bases lining up with TRBD1. CDR3 length equals 16 residues. After removal of 3 bases from V and 5 bases from J, the junction contained 10 bases not matched to a gene. CDR1 is LNHDA, CDR2 SQIVND, per germline (reference sequence). The CDR3 bases are TGTGCCAGTAGTATCCTTAAATGGGACAGCCAAAACATTCAGTACTTC. Protein: CASSILKWDSQNIQYF.

J is TRBJ2-1 and V is TRBV5-4, with 8 bases that match TRBD2. The CDR3 length is 13 residues. After removal of 3 bases from V and 8 bases from J, the junction contained 4 bases not matched to a gene. Germline V lookup: CDR1 SGHNT, CDR2 YYREEE (reference sequence). As DNA, the CDR3 is TGTGCCAGCAGCTCCGGGGGGGCCGATGAGCAGTTCTTC. Amino acid sequence: CASSSGGADEQFF.

This chain joins TRBV9 and TRBJ2-5; unclear D gene. The CDR3 is made up of 12 amino acids. V dropped 3 bases and J dropped 0 bases, with 3 bases sitting between them. The V gene's germline CDR1 is SGDLS and CDR2 YYNGEE. Here the CDR3 reads CASSGDQETQYF. The CDR3 DNA sequence: TGTGCCAGCAGCGGGGACCAAGAGACCCAGTACTTC.

The chain links TRBV7-9 to TRBJ1-5, with 8 nucleotides matching TRBD1. With 5 bases clipped from V and 10 bases from J, the junction kept 7 bases outside the gene matches. The germline CDR1 and CDR2 sequences are SEHNR and FQNEAQ (reference sequence). The length of the CDR3 is 13 residues. The CDR3, as DNA: TGTGCCAGCAGCAAGACAGGGGTAGGACCCCAGCATTTT. As protein: CASSKTGVGPQHF.

This rearrangement joins TRBV5-1 to TRBJ1-4, with no clear D. The ends were cut back, 1 base at V and 1 base at J, with 8 bases in the middle. Germline lookup yields CDR1 SGHRS and CDR2 YFSETQ. This CDR3 is built from 15 residues. The CDR3 nucleotides read TGCGCCAGCAGCTTGATTGGTGTAACTAATGAAAAACTGTTTTTT. This sequence encodes CASSLIGVTNEKLFF.

The J gene is TRBJ1-3, the V gene TRBV28; a possible D gene is TRBD1 (5 bases). V shed 4 bases and J shed 7 bases, with 11 bases lying between them. CDR1 is MDHEN, CDR2 SYDVKM, per germline. The CDR3 length is 13 residues. The CDR3 nucleotides read TGTGCCAGCAGTTATGGGACCGGGAACACCATATATTTT. Translation: CASSYGTGNTIYF.